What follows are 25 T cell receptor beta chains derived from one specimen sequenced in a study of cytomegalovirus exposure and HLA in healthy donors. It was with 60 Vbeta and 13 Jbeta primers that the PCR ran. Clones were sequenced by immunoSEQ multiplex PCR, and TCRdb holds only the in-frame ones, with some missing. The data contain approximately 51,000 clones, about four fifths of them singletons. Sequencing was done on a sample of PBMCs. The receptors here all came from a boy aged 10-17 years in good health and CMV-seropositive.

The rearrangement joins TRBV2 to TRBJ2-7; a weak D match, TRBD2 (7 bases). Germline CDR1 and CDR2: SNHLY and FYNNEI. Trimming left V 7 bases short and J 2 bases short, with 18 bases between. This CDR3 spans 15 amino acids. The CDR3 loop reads CASTAGRGGTYEQYF. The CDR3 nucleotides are TGTGCCAGCACCGCCGGAAGGGGGGGGACCTACGAGCAGTACTTC.

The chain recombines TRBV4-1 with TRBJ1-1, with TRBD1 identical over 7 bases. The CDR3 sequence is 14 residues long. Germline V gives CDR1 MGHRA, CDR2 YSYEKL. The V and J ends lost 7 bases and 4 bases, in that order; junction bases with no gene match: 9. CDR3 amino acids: CASILNRGSTEAFF. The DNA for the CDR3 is TGCGCCAGCATCCTAAACAGGGGAAGCACTGAAGCTTTCTTT.

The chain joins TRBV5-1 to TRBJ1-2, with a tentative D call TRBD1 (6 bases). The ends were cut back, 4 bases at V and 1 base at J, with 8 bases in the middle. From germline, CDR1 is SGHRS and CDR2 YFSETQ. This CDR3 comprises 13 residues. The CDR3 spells CASSPDSNYGYTF. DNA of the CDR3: TGCGCCAGCAGCCCGGACAGTAACTATGGCTACACCTTC.

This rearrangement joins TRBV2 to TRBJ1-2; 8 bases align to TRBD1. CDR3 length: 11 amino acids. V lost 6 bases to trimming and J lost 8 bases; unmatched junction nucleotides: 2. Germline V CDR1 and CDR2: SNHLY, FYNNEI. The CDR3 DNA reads TGTGCCAGCAGGACAGGGGTCGGCTACACCTTC. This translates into CASRTGVGYTF.

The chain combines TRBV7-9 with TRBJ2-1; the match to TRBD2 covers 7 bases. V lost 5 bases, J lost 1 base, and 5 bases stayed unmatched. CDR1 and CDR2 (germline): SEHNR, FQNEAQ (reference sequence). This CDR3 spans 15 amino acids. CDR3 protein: CASSPGGGSYNEQFF. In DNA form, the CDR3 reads TGTGCCAGCAGCCCGGGCGGGGGATCCTACAATGAGCAGTTCTTC.

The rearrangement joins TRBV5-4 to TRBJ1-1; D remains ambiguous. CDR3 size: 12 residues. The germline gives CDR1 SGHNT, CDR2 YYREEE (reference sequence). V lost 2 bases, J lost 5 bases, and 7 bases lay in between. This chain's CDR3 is CASSFSRTEAFF. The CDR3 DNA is TGTGCCAGCAGCTTTAGCCGGACTGAAGCTTTCTTT.

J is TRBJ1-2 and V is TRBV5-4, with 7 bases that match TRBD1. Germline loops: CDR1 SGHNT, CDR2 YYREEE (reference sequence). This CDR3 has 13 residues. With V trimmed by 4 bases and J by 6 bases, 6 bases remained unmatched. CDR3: CASSPTGVDGYTF. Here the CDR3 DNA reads TGTGCCAGCAGCCCTACAGGGGTCGATGGCTACACCTTC.

The CDR3 coding sequence is TGCGCCAGCAATCGACAGGTTAACTATGGCTACACCTTC. Protein sequence: CASNRQVNYGYTF. The chain couples TRBV23-1 to TRBJ1-2; TRBD1 might be the D (6 bases). TRBV23-1 is known as an ORF, though its function is uncertain. The CDR3 covers 13 residues. The ends were cut back, 7 bases at V and 1 base at J, with 10 bases in the middle.

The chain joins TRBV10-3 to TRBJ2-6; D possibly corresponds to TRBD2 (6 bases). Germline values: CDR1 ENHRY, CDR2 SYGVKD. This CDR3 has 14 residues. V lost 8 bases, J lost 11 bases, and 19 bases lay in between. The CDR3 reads CAIGLGGQVDVLTF. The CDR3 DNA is TGTGCCATCGGGCTGGGGGGTCAGGTTGACGTCCTGACTTTC.

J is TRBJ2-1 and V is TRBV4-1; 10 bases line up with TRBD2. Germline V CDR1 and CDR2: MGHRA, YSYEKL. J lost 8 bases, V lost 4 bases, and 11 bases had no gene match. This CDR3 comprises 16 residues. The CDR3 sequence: CASSLDRAGGLDEQFF. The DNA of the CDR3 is TGCGCCAGCAGCCTAGACCGAGCGGGGGGGCTGGATGAGCAGTTCTTC.

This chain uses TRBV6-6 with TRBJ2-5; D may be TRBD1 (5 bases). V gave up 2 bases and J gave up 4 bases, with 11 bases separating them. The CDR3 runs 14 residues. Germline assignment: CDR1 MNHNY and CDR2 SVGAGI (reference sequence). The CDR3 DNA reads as TGTGCCAGCAGTTACGAAGGGGAATTAGAGACCCAGTACTTC. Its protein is CASSYEGELETQYF.

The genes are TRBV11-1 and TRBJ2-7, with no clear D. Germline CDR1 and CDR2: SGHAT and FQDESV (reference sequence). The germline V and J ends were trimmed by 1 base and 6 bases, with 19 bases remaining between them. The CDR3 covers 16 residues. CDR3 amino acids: CASSLGSGALTGEQYF. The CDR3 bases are TGTGCCAGCAGCTTAGGTTCGGGTGCCCTGACGGGCGAGCAGTACTTC.

The DNA of the CDR3 is TGTGCCAGCAGTGAATCCGGGGAGTGGGAGACCCAGTACTTC. Translating gives CASSESGEWETQYF. The chain carries TRBV6-1 and TRBJ2-5; a possible D gene is TRBD2 (5 bases). Looked up from germline, CDR1 is MNHNS and CDR2 is SASEGT. V lost 2 bases, J lost 5 bases, and 12 bases lay in between. This CDR3 spans 14 amino acids.

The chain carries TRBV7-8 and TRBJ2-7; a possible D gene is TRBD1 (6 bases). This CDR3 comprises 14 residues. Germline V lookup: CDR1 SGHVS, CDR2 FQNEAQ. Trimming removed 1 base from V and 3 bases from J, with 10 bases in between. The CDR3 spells CASSLDLDSYEQYF. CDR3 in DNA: TGTGCCAGCAGCTTAGACCTGGACAGCTACGAGCAGTACTTC.

As DNA, the CDR3 is TGTGCCAGTAGTATCCCCTGCGGGGGGGGGAGTACCGGGGAGCTGTTTTTT. The encoded protein is CASSIPCGGGSTGELFF. The rearrangement joins TRBV19 to TRBJ2-2, with TRBD2 identical over 9 bases. The CDR3 loop spans 17 amino acids. With 3 bases clipped from V and 5 bases from J, the junction kept 10 bases outside the gene matches. CDR1 is LNHDA and CDR2 is SQIVND in the germline V gene (reference sequence).

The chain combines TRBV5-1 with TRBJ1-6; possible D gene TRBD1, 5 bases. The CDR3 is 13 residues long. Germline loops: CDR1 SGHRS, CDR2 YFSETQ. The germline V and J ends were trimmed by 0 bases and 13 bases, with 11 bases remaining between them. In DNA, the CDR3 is TGCGCCAGCAGCTTGGCGGGGGTAGGGCCCCTCCACTTT. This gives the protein CASSLAGVGPLHF.

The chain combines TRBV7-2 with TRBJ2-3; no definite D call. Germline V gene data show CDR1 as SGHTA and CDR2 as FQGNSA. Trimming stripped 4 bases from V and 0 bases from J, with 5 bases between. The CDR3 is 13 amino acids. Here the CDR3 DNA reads TGTGCCAGCAGCTCTTTTAGCACAGATACGCAGTATTTT. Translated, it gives CASSSFSTDTQYF. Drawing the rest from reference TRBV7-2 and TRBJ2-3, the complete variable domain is GAGVSQSPSNKVTEKGKDVELRCDPISGHTALYWYRQSLGQGLEFLIYFQGNSAPDKSGLPSDRFSAERTGGSVSTLTIQRTQQEDSAVYLCASSSFSTDTQYFGPGTRLTVL.

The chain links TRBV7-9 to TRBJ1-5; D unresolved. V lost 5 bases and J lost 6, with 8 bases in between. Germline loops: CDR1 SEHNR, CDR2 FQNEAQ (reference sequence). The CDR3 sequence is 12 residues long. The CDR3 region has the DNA TGTGCCAGCAGCCTCCCGGGTCAGCCCCAGCATTTT. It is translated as CASSLPGQPQHF.

This CDR3 is CASSLNSYSYNEQFF. The CDR3 coding sequence is TGTGCCAGCAGCCTTAATTCCTACTCCTACAATGAGCAGTTCTTC. The chain joins TRBV6-5 to TRBJ2-1; D ambiguous. The CDR3 covers 15 residues. V dropped 6 bases and J dropped 0 bases, with 12 bases sitting between them. In germline, CDR1 is MNHEY, CDR2 SVGAGI.

For the CDR3, the DNA is TGTGCCAGTAGTATTCGCAGGGAAGATGGCTACACCTTC. The encoded protein is CASSIRREDGYTF. The chain joins TRBV19 to TRBJ1-2; tentatively, D is TRBD1 (5 bases). V gave up 3 bases and J gave up 6 bases, with 11 bases separating them. Germline CDR1 LNHDA, CDR2 SQIVND (reference sequence). The CDR3 length is 13 residues.

The CDR3 coding sequence is TGTGCCAGCAGCTTAACAGGGTCTCCGGAGACCCAGTACTTC. Translating it yields CASSLTGSPETQYF. The genes are TRBV5-4 and TRBJ2-5; D is perhaps TRBD1 (6 bases). The germline V gene has CDR1 SGHNT and CDR2 YYREEE (reference sequence). Trimming removed 2 bases at V and 5 bases at J, with 13 bases between. This CDR3 comprises 14 residues.

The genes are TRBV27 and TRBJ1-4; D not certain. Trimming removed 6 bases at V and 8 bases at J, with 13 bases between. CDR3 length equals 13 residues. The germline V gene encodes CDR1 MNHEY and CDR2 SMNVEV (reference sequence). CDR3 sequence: CASRGGVGEKLFF. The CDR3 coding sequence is TGTGCCAGCAGGGGCGGGGTGGGCGAAAAACTGTTTTTT.

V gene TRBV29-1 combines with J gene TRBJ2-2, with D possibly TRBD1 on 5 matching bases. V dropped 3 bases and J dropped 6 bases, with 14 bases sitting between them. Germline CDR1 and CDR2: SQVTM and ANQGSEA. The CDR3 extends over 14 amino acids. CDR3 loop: CSVDVGVVAGELFF. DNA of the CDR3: TGCAGCGTTGATGTAGGGGTCGTCGCCGGGGAGCTGTTTTTT.

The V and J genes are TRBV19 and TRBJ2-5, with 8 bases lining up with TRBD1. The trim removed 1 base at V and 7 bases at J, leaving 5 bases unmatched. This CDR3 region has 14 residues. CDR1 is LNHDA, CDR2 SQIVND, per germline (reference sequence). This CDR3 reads CASSIGQGLGTQYF. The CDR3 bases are TGTGCCAGTAGTATAGGACAGGGGCTAGGGACCCAGTACTTC.

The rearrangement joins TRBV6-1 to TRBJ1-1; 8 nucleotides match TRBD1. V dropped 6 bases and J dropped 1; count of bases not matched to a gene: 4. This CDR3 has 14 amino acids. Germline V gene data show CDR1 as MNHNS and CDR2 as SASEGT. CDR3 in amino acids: CASRGQGGNTEAFF. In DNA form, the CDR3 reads TGTGCCAGCAGAGGACAGGGCGGGAACACTGAAGCTTTCTTT.